These T cell receptor beta chains were read from a single sample in a study of T cell repertoires in cytomegalovirus infection. TCRdb re-called the reads with MiXCR, one entry per CDR3 protein. The sample shows about 130,000 distinct CDR3 sequences, roughly 32% of them seen only once. No cognate antigen is known for these TCRs. This specimen was CD8+ T cells from cultured PBMCs, taken from culture after CMV antigen stimulation. The receptors originated from a human donor in good health (CMV status not recorded). Some clones in this sample may be carry-over from other donors' samples. The CDR3 runs from the conserved cysteine through the conserved F or W. D genes are given only for firm matches. Size tells how often a clone was seen (once, few, many) or the class of an expanded clone, and some rows leave it out.

v_gene	j_gene	abundance	d_gene	CDR3aa	CDR3nt
TRBV6-1	TRBJ1-2	.	.	CASSELRNPRQVLYGYTF	TGTGCCAGCAGTGAACTCAGGAATCCGAGACAGGTTCTTTATGGCTACACCTTC
TRBV4-1	TRBJ2-1	few	TRBD1	CASSQGRDREQFF	TGCGCCAGCAGCCAAGGGAGGGACAGGGAGCAGTTCTTC
TRBV12-3/TRBV12-4	TRBJ2-2	.	.	CASSTTTATNTGELFF	TGTGCCAGCAGTACGACGACAGCAACGAACACCGGGGAGCTGTTTTTT
TRBV7-8	TRBJ2-1	once	.	CASSLGPAYSNEQFF	TGTGCCAGCAGCTTGGGGCCTGCCTACTCCAATGAGCAGTTCTTC
TRBV7-9	TRBJ2-1	.	TRBD1	CASSRPDRDYNEQFF	TGTGCCAGCAGCCGCCCGGACAGGGACTACAATGAGCAGTTCTTC
TRBV7-9	TRBJ1-1	few	.	CASSPTQGTTEAFF	TGTGCCAGCAGCCCCACCCAGGGTACCACTGAAGCTTTCTTT
TRBV18	TRBJ1-6	.	.	CASSPLPGGDSPLHF	TGTGCCAGCTCACCACTCCCGGGAGGCGATTCACCCCTCCACTTT
TRBV19	TRBJ1-5	once	.	CASSIGERQPQHF	TGTGCCAGTAGTATTGGGGAAAGGCAGCCCCAGCATTTT
TRBV2	TRBJ2-1	.	TRBD1	CAGGQGLRDEQFF	TGTGCCGGAGGACAGGGGCTTAGGGATGAGCAGTTCTTC
TRBV7-6	TRBJ1-1	many	TRBD1	CASSLGGTGNTEAFF	TGTGCCAGCAGCCTTGGGGGGACAGGGAACACTGAAGCTTTCTTT
TRBV6-5	TRBJ2-1	few	TRBD1	CASSSYRDRAYNEQFF	TGTGCCAGCAGTTCTTATCGGGACAGAGCTTACAATGAGCAGTTCTTC
TRBV11-1	TRBJ1-1	few	.	CASSLTRGVTEAFF	TGTGCCAGCAGCTTAACTCGGGGCGTCACTGAAGCTTTCTTT
TRBV19	TRBJ2-7	few	.	CASSIVHSSYEQYF	TGTGCCAGTAGTATAGTGCACAGCTCCTACGAGCAGTACTTC
TRBV7-2	TRBJ2-3	many	TRBD2	CASSLGLAGAASTDTQYF	TGTGCCAGCAGCTTAGGGCTAGCGGGGGCCGCGAGCACAGATACGCAGTATTTT
TRBV4-1	TRBJ2-3	.	TRBD1	CASSQVTGTGADTQYF	TGCGCCAGCAGCCAAGTTACAGGGACAGGGGCAGATACGCAGTATTTT
TRBV4-2	TRBJ1-5	few	.	CASSQDSASNPQPQHF	TGTGCCAGCAGCCAAGATTCAGCTAGCAACCCTCAGCCCCAGCATTTT
TRBV7-8	TRBJ1-4	.	.	CASSLAKAAARNEKLFF	TGTGCCAGCAGCTTAGCGAAGGCGGCCGCTAGAAATGAAAAACTGTTTTTT
TRBV2	TRBJ2-7	many	.	CASSGVALNSYEQYF	TGTGCCAGCAGTGGAGTGGCGCTTAACTCCTACGAGCAGTACTTC
TRBV24-1	TRBJ1-1	.	.	CATRASAEGTEAFF	TGTGCCACCAGGGCCTCGGCAGAAGGGACTGAAGCTTTCTTT
TRBV4-3	TRBJ2-1	.	.	CASSHGTLSSYNEQFF	TGCGCCAGCAGCCATGGGACTCTAAGCTCCTACAATGAGCAGTTCTTC
TRBV7-3	TRBJ1-1	.	.	CASSLVESGISNTEAFF	TGTGCCAGCAGCTTAGTTGAATCGGGGATCTCGAACACTGAAGCTTTCTTT
TRBV7-8	TRBJ2-1	.	TRBD1	CASSSRVLLGQGLHNEQFF	TGTGCCAGCAGCTCACGAGTTCTATTGGGACAGGGCCTACACAATGAGCAGTTCTTC
TRBV5-6	TRBJ2-7	.	TRBD1	CASSLRGHSYEQYF	TGTGCCAGCAGCTTGAGGGGGCACTCCTACGAGCAGTACTTC
TRBV9	TRBJ1-6	few	.	CASSVTGRRPLHF	TGTGCCAGCAGCGTTACAGGGAGGCGACCCCTCCACTTT
TRBV9	TRBJ2-7	.	TRBD2	CASSPRTSGGPYEQYF	TGTGCCAGCAGCCCCCGGACTAGCGGGGGACCTTACGAGCAGTACTTC
TRBV5-1	TRBJ1-1	few	.	CASSLEVGGTEAFF	TGCGCCAGCAGCTTGGAGGTTGGGGGCACTGAAGCTTTCTTT
TRBV7-2	TRBJ2-3	many	TRBD1	CASTLHGDRGVTDTQYF	TGTGCCAGCACCTTGCACGGGGACAGGGGCGTCACAGATACGCAGTATTTT
TRBV2	TRBJ2-6	.	.	CASSEASSGASGANVLTF	TGTGCCAGCAGTGAAGCATCGTCAGGGGCCTCTGGGGCCAACGTCCTGACTTTC
TRBV19	TRBJ2-1	.	.	CASSIRGANEQFF	TGTGCCAGTAGTATAAGGGGAGCAAATGAGCAGTTCTTC
TRBV12-3/TRBV12-4	TRBJ2-3	large	TRBD2	CASSLGGSGDTQYF	TGTGCCAGCAGTCTCGGGGGTAGCGGGGATACGCAGTATTTT
TRBV4-1	TRBJ1-2	.	.	CASSHAGTQYGYTF	TGCGCCAGCAGCCATGCCGGGACCCAATATGGCTACACCTTC
TRBV7-3	TRBJ2-3	.	.	CASSPTEGATDTQYF	TGTGCCAGCAGCCCCACGGAGGGGGCCACAGATACGCAGTATTTT
TRBV10-3	TRBJ2-3	.	.	CAIGAGDGPDTQYF	TGTGCCATCGGCGCGGGTGACGGTCCAGATACGCAGTATTTT
TRBV7-9	TRBJ2-3	few	.	CASSLAMGYYTDTQYF	TGTGCCAGCAGCTTAGCGATGGGCTATTACACAGATACGCAGTATTTT
TRBV7-6	TRBJ1-6	many	.	CASSLTQGSSYNSPLHF	TGTGCCAGCAGCTTAACTCAGGGCAGCTCCTATAATTCACCCCTCCACTTT
TRBV6-8	TRBJ2-5	.	.	CASSYSLQVQETQYF	TGTGCCAGCAGTTACTCTCTACAGGTTCAAGAGACCCAGTACTTC
TRBV7-6	TRBJ2-7	many	TRBD2	CASSLTSGEEQYF	TGTGCCAGCAGCTTAACTAGCGGGGAAGAGCAGTACTTC
TRBV12-3/TRBV12-4	TRBJ1-2	few	.	CASSPTYGYTF	TGTGCCAGCAGCCCCACCTATGGCTACACCTTC
TRBV9	TRBJ2-5	few	.	CASSPTQGFQETQYF	TGTGCCAGCAGCCCAACCCAGGGCTTCCAAGAGACCCAGTACTTC
TRBV2	TRBJ2-7	few	TRBD2	CASTGGTYEQYF	TGTGCCAGCACGGGGGGGACCTACGAGCAGTACTTC
TRBV19	TRBJ1-1	few	TRBD1	CASRPGQENTEAFF	TGTGCCAGTAGGCCAGGACAGGAAAACACTGAAGCTTTCTTT
TRBV2	TRBJ2-7	.	.	CASSEEGKGYEQYF	TGTGCCAGCAGTGAAGAGGGAAAAGGCTACGAGCAGTACTTC
TRBV6-2/TRBV6-3	TRBJ1-2	.	TRBD1	CASRNSQGIDGYTF	TGTGCCAGCAGGAATTCACAGGGGATTGATGGCTACACCTTC
TRBV7-8	TRBJ1-1	many	TRBD1	CASSESKVQGADTEAFF	TGTGCCAGCAGCGAGAGCAAGGTACAGGGGGCGGACACTGAAGCTTTCTTT
TRBV9	TRBJ1-1	.	TRBD1	CASSGQGRAEAFF	TGTGCCAGCAGCGGACAGGGTCGCGCTGAAGCTTTCTTT
TRBV10-3	TRBJ2-4	.	TRBD1	CAISRDRGVKNIQYF	TGTGCCATCAGCCGGGACAGGGGAGTGAAAAACATTCAGTACTTC
TRBV5-5	TRBJ1-5	.	.	CASSLVWGSNQPQHF	TGTGCCAGCAGCTTGGTGTGGGGGAGCAATCAGCCCCAGCATTTT
TRBV7-9	TRBJ2-6	.	TRBD1	CASSSTGGYEKYGANVLTF	TGTGCCAGCAGCTCGACAGGGGGGTATGAGAAGTACGGGGCCAACGTCCTGACTTTC
TRBV9	TRBJ2-3	.	.	CASSVEPLTQYF	TGTGCCAGCAGCGTAGAGCCCCTAACGCAGTATTTT
TRBV5-6	TRBJ2-7	.	.	CASSLNGEQYF	TGTGCCAGCAGCTTAAACGGCGAGCAGTACTTC
TRBV6-5	TRBJ1-5	.	.	CASNPGLSNQPQHF	TGTGCCAGCAATCCGGGCCTGAGCAATCAGCCCCAGCATTTT
TRBV7-6	TRBJ1-1	few	TRBD1	CASSLRPGQGLNTEAFF	TGTGCCAGCAGCTTACGGCCAGGACAGGGGTTAAACACTGAAGCTTTCTTT
TRBV9	TRBJ1-2	.	.	CASSVGGAAGYTF	TGTGCCAGCAGCGTAGGGGGGGCTGCTGGCTACACCTTC
TRBV27	TRBJ2-1	.	.	CASRPLGGYYNEQFF	TGTGCCAGCAGGCCGCTCGGGGGCTACTACAATGAGCAGTTCTTC
TRBV27	TRBJ2-2	once	.	CATSMSGTGELFF	TGTGCCACCTCTATGTCAGGGACCGGGGAGCTGTTTTTT